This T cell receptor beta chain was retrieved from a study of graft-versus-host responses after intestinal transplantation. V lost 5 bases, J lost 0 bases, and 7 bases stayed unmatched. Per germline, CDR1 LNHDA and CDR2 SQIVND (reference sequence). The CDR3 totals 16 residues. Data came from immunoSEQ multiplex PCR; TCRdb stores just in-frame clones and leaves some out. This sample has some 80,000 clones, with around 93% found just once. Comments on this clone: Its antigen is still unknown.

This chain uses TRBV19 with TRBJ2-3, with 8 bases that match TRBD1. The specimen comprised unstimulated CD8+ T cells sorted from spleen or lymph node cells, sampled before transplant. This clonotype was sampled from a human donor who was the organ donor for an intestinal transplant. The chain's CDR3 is CASSVWRQGSTDTQYF. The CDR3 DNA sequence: TGTGCCAGTAGTGTCTGGCGACAGGGGAGCACAGATACGCAGTATTTT.